What follows is one TCR beta chain and its context. Its antigen remains unknown. A much larger clone sits a single nucleotide away, making a read error possible. TCRdb itself ran the reads through MiXCR, one entry per CDR3 protein. The sample records about 700,000 distinct CDR3 sequences, 33% being singletons. This sample stems from a study of T cell repertoires in cytomegalovirus infection. Study at large: Selection of CMV epitopes for the study included recently identified HLA-C-restricted and well-studied HLA-B-restricted ones. Findings and limits, study-wide: Carriage of CMV together with the relevant HLA was identifiable through cumulative public TCR beta family frequency. What dominated the ex vivo response were HLA-C-restricted CMV-specific TCR beta clonotypes.

Looked up from germline, CDR1 is SGHTA and CDR2 is FQGNSA. The CDR3 spans 14 residues. V was shortened by 4 bases and J by 4 bases, with 11 bases between the two germline ends. The chain carries TRBV7-2 and TRBJ1-5; D is possibly TRBD1 (5 bases). This TCR was recovered from a human donor in good health (CMV status not recorded). Some clones in this sample may be carry-over from other donors' samples. Sample: cultured PBMCs, taken from culture after CMV antigen stimulation. CDR3 region: CASSSAQGNQPQHF. The CDR3 DNA sequence: TGTGCCAGCAGCTCAGCTCAGGGAAATCAGCCCCAGCATTTT.